This TCR beta chain stems from a study of shared clonotypes between healthy human individuals. The study's findings and limits: Exclusively blood specimens were collected; tissue repertoires likely differ. Few donors limited the genetic and exposure-history diversity represented.

Looked up from germline, CDR1 is SNHLY and CDR2 is FYNNEI. Trimming cost V 4 bases and J 2 bases; bases outside gene matches: 5. The CDR3 contains 15 residues. Per the study methods: Junction-only immunoSEQ data arrived without quality scores, meaning filtering differed. Some clones are missing from TCRdb's copy, which holds only in-frame ones; the method was immunoSEQ multiplex PCR. V and J calls and clone size are given by that table; D and trimming were obtained from the DNA. The sample records some 500,000 clones, around 95% being singletons. On this clone itself: Antigen specificity is unknown.

The sequencing input was naive CD4+ T cells sorted from blood. Subset specified: CD45RA+ positively selected. The V gene is TRBV2, the J gene TRBJ2-7; 10 bases align to TRBD2. The sequence came from a woman aged 25 to 39 in good health. The CDR3 protein is CASSVQREGAYEQYF. As DNA, the CDR3 is TGTGCCAGCAGTGTTCAGCGGGAGGGAGCCTACGAGCAGTACTTC. The whole variable domain, filled in from reference TRBV2 and TRBJ2-7, reads EPEVTQTPSHQVTQMGQEVILRCVPISNHLYFYWYRQILGQKVEFLVSFYNNEISEKSEIFDDQFSVERPDGSNFTLKIRSTKLEDSAMYFCASSVQREGAYEQYFGPGTRLTVT.